This T cell receptor (beta chain) appears in the sequencing data of a study of type 1 and type 2 diabetes patients. Amplification started from genomic DNA. The TCR beta CDR3 region was amplified using 30 forward and 13 reverse primers. Each CDR3 protein is one row after TCRdb ran MiXCR on the multiplex PCR reads. The table records 280,000 or so distinct CDR3 sequences, around 50% of them present only once. The CDR3 totals 16 residues. CDR1 and CDR2 from the germline V gene are SGHTA and FQGTGA. With 4 bases removed from V and 3 bases from J, the gap between germline ends came to 16 bases. V gene TRBV7-3 combines with J gene TRBJ2-1, with D perhaps matching TRBD1 or TRBD2 (5 bases each). The TCR comes from a man between 18 and 35 years old with type 2 diabetes. Material for sequencing was peripheral blood mononuclear cells (PBMCs). CDR3 bases: TGTGCCAGCAGCTCCAACTGGGGGACCTACTACAATGAGCAGTTCTTC. This codes for CASSSNWGTYYNEQFF.